These 9 T cell receptor beta chains share one sample of origin, sequenced in a study of monozygotic twins with inflammatory bowel disease. TCRdb re-called the 5' RACE reads; one entry per CDR3 protein, DNA not given. The table lists 210,000 or so distinct CDR3 sequences, with 7.7% in the top ten. The sequencing sample was made of blood. Every receptor here comes from a human donor with ulcerative colitis or Crohn's disease, or a healthy co-twin of an affected twin (not recorded which).

The V gene is TRBV20-1, the J gene TRBJ2-1; TCRdb returns TRBD1, unconfirmable since there is no DNA. The CDR3 spans 13 residues. Germline V gives CDR1 DFQATT, CDR2 SNEGSKA (reference sequence). The CDR3 here is CSAGRTGSNEQFF.

V usage is TRBV7-2 and J usage is TRBJ1-5. The CDR3 totals 14 residues. The germline V gene encodes CDR1 SGHTA and CDR2 FQGNSA. The CDR3 spells CASSSTNSNQPQHF. Drawing the rest from reference TRBV7-2 and TRBJ1-5, the complete variable domain is GAGVSQSPSNKVTEKGKDVELRCDPISGHTALYWYRQSLGQGLEFLIYFQGNSAPDKSGLPSDRFSAERTGGSVSTLTIQRTQQEDSAVYLCASSSTNSNQPQHFGDGTRLSIL.

The rearrangement joins TRBV5-1 to TRBJ1-4; checking the TCRdb D call of TRBD1 is not possible without DNA. This CDR3 is 15 amino acids long. In germline, CDR1 is SGHRS, CDR2 YFSETQ. Here the CDR3 reads CASSLEGAVREKLFF.

The CDR3 protein is CASSRQDSYVGQYF. The J gene is TRBJ2-5, the V gene TRBV7-2; TCRdb names TRBD1, which stays unverified in the absence of DNA. The CDR3 loop spans 14 amino acids. Per germline, CDR1 SGHTA and CDR2 FQGNSA.

V and J are TRBV20-1 and TRBJ1-5; without DNA, the TCRdb call of TRBD1 cannot be checked. The CDR3 loop spans 14 amino acids. The germline V gene encodes CDR1 DFQATT and CDR2 SNEGSKA (reference sequence). The CDR3 loop is CSATQGASNQPQHF.

The chain joins TRBV5-8 to TRBJ2-5; without DNA, the TCRdb call of TRBD1 cannot be checked. Germline CDR1 SGHTS, CDR2 YDEGEE. The length of the CDR3 is 12 residues. CDR3: CASSFRDVTQYF.

The CDR3 region is CASKDWVSTPQDEQFF. The chain recombines TRBV27 with TRBJ2-1; TCRdb lists TRBD1, though no DNA is available to test this call. Germline V gives CDR1 MNHEY, CDR2 SMNVEV (reference sequence). The CDR3 has 16 residues.

The rearrangement links TRBV7-2 to TRBJ1-5. The length of the CDR3 is 15 residues. Germline V gives CDR1 SGHTA, CDR2 FQGNSA. This CDR3 is CASSLAGIFNQPQHF.

The CDR3 here is CASSYSGVLGNEQFF. The chain is built from TRBV6-5 and TRBJ2-1. CDR3 length: 15 residues. CDR1 and CDR2 from the germline V gene are MNHEY and SVGAGI.